Listed here are 4 T cell receptor beta chains from one sample, sequenced in a study of shared clonotypes between healthy human individuals. Libraries were prepared by immunoSEQ multiplex PCR; TCRdb keeps only in-frame clonotypes and omits some of them. The table has 850,000 to 1,200,000 clones, around 76% seen once. Sample: memory CD4+ T cells sorted from blood. Subset denoted: CD45RA-negative fraction. These receptors were collected from a man aged 18 to 30 in good health.

Details on this clone: This may arise from a read error, as a much more abundant clone is one base away. V and J are TRBV2 and TRBJ1-5, with no clear D. Looked up from germline, CDR1 is SNHLY and CDR2 is FYNNEI. The ends were cut back, 4 bases at V and 1 base at J, with 5 bases in the middle. This CDR3 region has 13 residues. CDR3 nucleotide sequence: TGTGCCAGCAGTGGGCAGAGCAATCAGCCCCAGCATTTT. This codes for CASSGQSNQPQHF.

This sequence joins TRBV5-4 and TRBJ2-2; 7 nucleotides line up with TRBD2. This CDR3 comprises 18 residues. From germline, CDR1 is SGHNT and CDR2 YYREEE (reference sequence). The junction had 12 bases not matched to a gene; V was cut back by 1 base and J by 3 bases. The DNA for the CDR3 is TGTGCCAGCAGCTTGCCCACCGGCGGGGGTGTTGACACCGGGGAGCTGTTTTTT. Translated, it gives CASSLPTGGGVDTGELFF. Complete variable domain (other parts from reference TRBV5-4 and TRBJ2-2): ETGVTQSPTHLIKTRGQQVTLRCSSQSGHNTVSWYQQALGQGPQFIFQYYREEENGRGNFPPRFSGLQFPNYSSELNVNALELDDSALYLCASSLPTGGGVDTGELFFGEGSRLTVL.

This rearrangement joins TRBV7-2 to TRBJ2-3; 9 bases match TRBD2. The V and J ends lost 3 bases and 8 bases, in that order; junction bases with no gene match: 6. The CDR3 is 14 amino acids. CDR1 SGHTA and CDR2 FQGNSA come from the germline V gene. Written as DNA, the CDR3 is TGTGCCAGCAGCTTCGTAGCGGGAGAGGGTACGCAGTATTTT. Translation: CASSFVAGEGTQYF.

The rearrangement joins TRBV6-5 to TRBJ1-2; D is unresolved. Per germline, CDR1 MNHEY and CDR2 SVGAGI. CDR3 length: 14 residues. Trimming removed 6 bases from V and 8 bases from J, with 19 bases in between. The CDR3 spells CASSRTPTLGGYTF. The DNA of the CDR3 is TGTGCCAGCAGCCGGACCCCAACTTTAGGGGGCTACACCTTC.